This T cell receptor beta chain stems from a study of metastatic and nonmetastatic thyroid tumors. Looking at the study overall: The authors compared repertoires across blood and tumor or nodule tissue from malignant and benign thyroid patients. Study-level findings and limits: Within blood and tumor, benign nodules reportedly had significantly lower TCR beta diversity than malignant thyroid tumors did.

Many counts were recorded for this clone. Its specificity is not known. TCRdb reprocessed the PCR reads via MiXCR. This table has roughly 90,000 clones, 15% appearing once. Germline V gene lookup returns CDR1 SEHNR and CDR2 FQNEAQ (reference sequence). V was trimmed by 4 bases and J by 5 bases, leaving 11 bases between them. CDR3 length: 13 residues. Each patient came to thyroid surgery without any prior treatment (of any kind). This receptor was identified in a female donor with papillary thyroid cancer or a benign thyroid nodule (not recorded which). Some clones in this sample may be carry-over from other donors' samples. V and J are TRBV7-9 and TRBJ1-1; D is ambiguous. The specimen sequenced was blood. The CDR3 region is CASSYPPATEAFF. The CDR3 DNA sequence: TGTGCCAGCAGCTACCCCCCGGCTACTGAAGCTTTCTTT.